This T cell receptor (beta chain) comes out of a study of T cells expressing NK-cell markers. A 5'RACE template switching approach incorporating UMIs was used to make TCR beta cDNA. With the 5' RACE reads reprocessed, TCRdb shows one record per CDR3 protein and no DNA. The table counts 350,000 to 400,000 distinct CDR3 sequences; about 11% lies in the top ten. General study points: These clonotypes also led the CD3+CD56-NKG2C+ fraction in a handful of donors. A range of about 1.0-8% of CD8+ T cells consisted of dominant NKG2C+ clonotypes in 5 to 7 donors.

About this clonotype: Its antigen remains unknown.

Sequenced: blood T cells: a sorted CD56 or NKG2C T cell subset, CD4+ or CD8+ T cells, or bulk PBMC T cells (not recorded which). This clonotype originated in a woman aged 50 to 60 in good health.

The CDR3 is CASSLVDSLDEQFF. V gene TRBV5-1 combines with J gene TRBJ2-1; the TRBD2 assignment by TCRdb is unverifiable without DNA. The CDR3 is made up of 14 amino acids. The germline gives CDR1 SGHRS, CDR2 YFSETQ.